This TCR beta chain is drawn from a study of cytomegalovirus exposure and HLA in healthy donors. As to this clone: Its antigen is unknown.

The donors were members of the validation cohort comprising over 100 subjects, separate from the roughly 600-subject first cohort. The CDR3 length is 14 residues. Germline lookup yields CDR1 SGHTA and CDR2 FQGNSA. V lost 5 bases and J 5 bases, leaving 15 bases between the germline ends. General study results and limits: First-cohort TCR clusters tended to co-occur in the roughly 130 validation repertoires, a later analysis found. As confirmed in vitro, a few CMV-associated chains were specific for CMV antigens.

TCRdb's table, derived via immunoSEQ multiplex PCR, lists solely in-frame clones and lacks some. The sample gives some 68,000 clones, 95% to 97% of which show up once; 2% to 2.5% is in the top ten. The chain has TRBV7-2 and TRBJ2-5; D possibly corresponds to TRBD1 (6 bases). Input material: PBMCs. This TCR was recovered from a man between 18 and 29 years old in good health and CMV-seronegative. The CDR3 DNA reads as TGTGCCAGCAGCCCACGGACAGCGCGGGAGACCCAGTACTTC. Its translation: CASSPRTARETQYF.